This T cell receptor (beta chain) was identified in a study of blood T cell repertoires in COVID-19. About the study: Italy, Spain and the United States were the sources of the convalescent and acute COVID-19 samples. PBMCs, B-cell-depleted T cells, or T cells provided the cDNA or gDNA that made up the material.

Per germline, CDR1 MNHEY and CDR2 SMNVEV (reference sequence). The CDR3 consists of 12 residues. The V gene lost 6 bases and the J gene lost 1 base, with 3 bases spanning the gap. Assay used: immunoSEQ multiplex PCR; TCRdb lists only in-frame clones, some missing. This table has a few hundred thousand clones, more than 80% appearing once. Residents of under 25 US areas, aged roughly 18 to 89 years, made up the participants. Cohorts were assigned according to the clinical history that participants reported. A word on this clone: Other DNA sequences from this sample encode an identical CDR3 as well.

The V gene is TRBV27, the J gene TRBJ2-2; D not certain. Sequences were obtained from PBMCs or T cells enriched from blood (not recorded which). This receptor was identified in a woman between 18 and 29 years old who had recovered from COVID-19. The CDR3 loop reads CASSLNTGELFF. The CDR3 DNA follows: TGTGCCAGCAGCCTGAACACCGGGGAGCTGTTTTTT.